The 12 T cell receptor beta chains reported below all come from one sample, sequenced in a study of blood T cell repertoires in COVID-19. The data were produced by immunoSEQ multiplex PCR, yet TCRdb's version contains in-frame clones alone and is incomplete. The top ten clones hold 26% of a sample with 51,000 or so clones, roughly four fifths of them seen once. Sequences were obtained from peripheral blood. These receptors all stem from a woman older than 75 with COVID-19, enrolled during active disease.

With regard to this clone: An end of the junction differs from the germline gene, which may be a read error. This rearrangement joins TRBV7-7 to TRBJ2-2; D may be TRBD1 (5 bases). The CDR3 has 17 amino acids. CDR1 and CDR2 from the germline V gene are SSHAT and FNYEAQ (reference sequence). CDR3 amino acids: CASSLIRTSLNTGELFF. The DNA of the CDR3 is TGTGCTAGCAGCTTAATCAGGACATCCTTGAACACCGGGGAGCTGTTTTTT.

As DNA, the CDR3 is TGCGCCAGCAGCTTGACTAGCGGTAACAATGAGCAGTTCTTC. As protein: CASSLTSGNNEQFF. This chain joins TRBV5-1 and TRBJ2-1; 8 bases agree with TRBD2. After removal of 1 base from V and 5 bases from J, the junction contained 2 bases not matched to a gene. The CDR3 covers 14 residues. The V gene's germline CDR1 is SGHRS and CDR2 YFSETQ.

DNA for the CDR3: TGTGCCAGCACCCCCCCGTCCCCAAGTTGGTTTGGGACTAGCGGATCCAGCTCCTACGAGCAGTACTTC. It codes for CASTPPSPSWFGTSGSSSYEQYF. This sequence joins TRBV27 and TRBJ2-7; 11 nucleotides agree with TRBD2. The CDR3 is made up of 23 amino acids. Germline V gives CDR1 MNHEY, CDR2 SMNVEV (reference sequence). J lost 0 bases, V lost 7 bases, and 29 bases had no gene match.

This chain connects TRBV15 to TRBJ1-1; 10 bases are shared with TRBD1. The germline V gene encodes CDR1 LNHNV and CDR2 YYDKDF (reference sequence). J was trimmed by 1 base and V by 1 base; bases with no gene match: 0. CDR3 size: 15 residues. Here the CDR3 reads CATSRGDRGNTEAFF. The CDR3 bases are TGTGCCACCAGCAGAGGGGACAGGGGGAACACTGAAGCTTTCTTT. Using reference TRBV15 and TRBJ1-1 for the parts outside the CDR3, the full variable domain is DAMVIQNPRYQVTQFGKPVTLSCSQTLNHNVMYWYQQKSSQAPKLLFHYYDKDFNNEADTPDNFQSRRPNTSFCFLDIRSPGLGDTAMYLCATSRGDRGNTEAFFGQGTRLTVV.

This clone appeared many times. CDR3 in DNA: TGTGCCAGCAGAGATACAGGGGCAACTGAAGCTTTCTTT. Translation gives CASRDTGATEAFF. V and J are TRBV27 and TRBJ1-1; TRBD1 agrees at 7 bases. Germline CDR1 MNHEY, CDR2 SMNVEV (reference sequence). The trim removed 6 bases at V and 5 bases at J, leaving 6 bases unmatched. The CDR3 has 13 residues.

The chain joins TRBV11-3 to TRBJ2-5; 15 bases map to TRBD2. Germline values: CDR1 SGHNT, CDR2 YENEEA. There are 18 residues in the CDR3. V lost 5 bases, J lost 5 bases, and 12 bases stayed unmatched. The DNA of the CDR3 is TGTGCCAGCAGCCCCGGGACTAGCGGGAGGAAAGTCGGGGAGACCCAGTACTTC. This sequence encodes CASSPGTSGRKVGETQYF.

The gene calls are TRBV19 and TRBJ1-1; weak D call: TRBD1 (5 bases). Germline loops: CDR1 LNHDA, CDR2 SQIVND (reference sequence). The CDR3 totals 13 residues. Trimming stripped 8 bases from V and 4 bases from J, with 14 bases between. Here the CDR3 reads CASAIQGSTEAFF. The CDR3 bases are TGTGCCAGTGCTATTCAGGGCAGCACTGAAGCTTTCTTT. The full variable domain, rest sourced from reference TRBV19 and TRBJ1-1, is DGGITQSPKYLFRKEGQNVTLSCEQNLNHDAMYWYRQDPGQGLRLIYYSQIVNDFQKGDIAEGYSVSREKKESFPLTVTSAQKNPTAFYLCASAIQGSTEAFFGQGTRLTVV.

V is TRBV27 and J is TRBJ2-6; no clear D. Trimming stripped 6 bases from V and 0 bases from J, with 6 bases between. The CDR3 consists of 14 residues. Looked up from germline, CDR1 is MNHEY and CDR2 is SMNVEV (reference sequence). This CDR3 is CASSPLSGANVLTF. DNA of the CDR3: TGTGCCAGCAGCCCCCTCTCTGGGGCCAACGTCCTGACTTTC.

This clone was observed once. The genes are TRBV18 and TRBJ2-3; 7 nucleotides match TRBD2. V gave up 6 bases and J gave up 1 base; unmatched junction bases: 7. Germline lookup yields CDR1 KGHSH and CDR2 LQKENI. The CDR3 consists of 15 residues. For the CDR3, the DNA is TGTGCCAGCTCCGGCGGGGGTGTTGGCACAGATACGCAGTATTTT. This encodes CASSGGGVGTDTQYF.

The chain employs TRBV28 and TRBJ2-7; 9 nucleotides align to TRBD1. V gave up 5 bases and J gave up 0 bases; unmatched junction bases: 5. Germline V gives CDR1 MDHEN, CDR2 SYDVKM. The CDR3 has 15 amino acids. As DNA, the CDR3 is TGTGCCAGCAGTACCACAGGGGGCGCCTCCTACGAGCAGTACTTC. It is translated as CASSTTGGASYEQYF.

This chain links TRBV6-4 with TRBJ2-3, with 9 bases that match TRBD2. The CDR3 is 15 amino acids. J lost 4 bases, V lost 0 bases, and 2 bases had no gene match. CDR1 is MRHNA and CDR2 is SNTAGT in the germline V gene. CDR3 nucleotides: TGTGCCAGCAGTGACTCGACTAGCGGATCAGATACGCAGTATTTT. It codes for CASSDSTSGSDTQYF.

The chain employs TRBV11-2 and TRBJ2-7; 10 nucleotides agree with TRBD2. V lost 3 bases to trimming and J lost 2 bases; unmatched junction nucleotides: 4. Germline V lookup: CDR1 SGHAT, CDR2 FQNNGV. This CDR3 has 15 residues. The CDR3 here is CASSFGAGGPYEQYF. CDR3 sequence (DNA): TGTGCCAGCAGCTTTGGAGCGGGAGGGCCCTACGAGCAGTACTTC.